This T cell receptor (beta chain) was retrieved from a study of control samples from healthy donors and cancer patients. Data came from immunoSEQ multiplex PCR; TCRdb stores just in-frame clones and leaves some out. The data contain roughly 190,000 clones, 91% of them singletons. This CDR3 spans 13 amino acids. Trimming removed 5 bases at V and 14 bases at J, with 16 bases between. Germline CDR1 is SGHVS and CDR2 is FQNEAQ. The sequenced sample was blood. This TCR came from a man aged 25-45 years in good health. The chain is built from TRBV7-8 and TRBJ1-6; D gene unclear. The DNA for the CDR3 is TGTGCCAGCAGCCCGGGCCCCCGGGAGGCCCTCCACTTT. Protein: CASSPGPREALHF.